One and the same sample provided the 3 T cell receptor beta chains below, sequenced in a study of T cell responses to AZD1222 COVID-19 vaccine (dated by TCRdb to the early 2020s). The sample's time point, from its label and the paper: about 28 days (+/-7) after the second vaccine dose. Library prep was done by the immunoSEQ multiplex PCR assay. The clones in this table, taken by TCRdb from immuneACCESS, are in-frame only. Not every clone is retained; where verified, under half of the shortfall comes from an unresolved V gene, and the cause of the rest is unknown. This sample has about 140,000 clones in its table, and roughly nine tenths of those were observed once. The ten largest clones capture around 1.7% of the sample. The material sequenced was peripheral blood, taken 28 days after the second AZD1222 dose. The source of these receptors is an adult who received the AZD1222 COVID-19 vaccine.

Here the CDR3 DNA reads TGTGCCTGGAGTGGCCGAGGGGGGCGCGGGAACACTGAAGCTTTCTTT. Amino acids: CAWSGRGGRGNTEAFF. This rearrangement joins TRBV30 to TRBJ1-1; TRBD1 might be the D (6 bases). CDR1 is GTSNPN and CDR2 is SVGIG in the germline V gene (reference sequence). This CDR3 spans 16 amino acids. The V gene lost 1 base and the J gene lost 1 base, with 16 bases spanning the gap.

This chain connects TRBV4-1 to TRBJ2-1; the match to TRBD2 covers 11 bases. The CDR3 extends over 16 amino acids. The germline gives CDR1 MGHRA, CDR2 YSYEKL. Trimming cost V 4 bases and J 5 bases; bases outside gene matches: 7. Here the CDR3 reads CASSPSTSGTHNEQFF. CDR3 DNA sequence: TGCGCCAGCAGCCCCTCGACTAGCGGGACGCACAATGAGCAGTTCTTC.

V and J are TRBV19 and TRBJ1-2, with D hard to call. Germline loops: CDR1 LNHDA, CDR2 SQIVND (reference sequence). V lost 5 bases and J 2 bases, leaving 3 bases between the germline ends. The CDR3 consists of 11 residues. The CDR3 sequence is CASSQNYGYTF. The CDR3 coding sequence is TGTGCCAGTAGTCAGAACTATGGCTACACCTTC.